The count of the clone carrying this T cell receptor beta chain is one. Its target is unknown. This entry belongs to a study of neoadjuvant nivolumab and ipilimumab in lung cancer. Study-wide findings and caveats: From pretherapy to surgery, tumor richness and clonality rose with dual therapy.

Libraries were prepared by immunoSEQ multiplex PCR; TCRdb keeps only in-frame clonotypes and omits some of them. Of approximately 23,000 clones listed, 82% were seen once; the top ten hold under 30%. From germline, CDR1 is SGHRS and CDR2 YFSETQ. The length of the CDR3 is 16 residues. V was shortened by 1 base and J by 2 bases, with 14 bases between the two germline ends. The chain links TRBV5-1 to TRBJ2-3; a weak D match, TRBD2 (5 bases). This TCR was recovered from an adult with non-small cell lung cancer. This specimen was peripheral blood, taken before neoadjuvant nivolumab, alone or with ipilimumab. The chain's CDR3 is CASSLSPAGPTDTQYF. The CDR3 DNA is TGCGCCAGCAGCTTGTCCCCCGCGGGCCCCACAGATACGCAGTATTTT.